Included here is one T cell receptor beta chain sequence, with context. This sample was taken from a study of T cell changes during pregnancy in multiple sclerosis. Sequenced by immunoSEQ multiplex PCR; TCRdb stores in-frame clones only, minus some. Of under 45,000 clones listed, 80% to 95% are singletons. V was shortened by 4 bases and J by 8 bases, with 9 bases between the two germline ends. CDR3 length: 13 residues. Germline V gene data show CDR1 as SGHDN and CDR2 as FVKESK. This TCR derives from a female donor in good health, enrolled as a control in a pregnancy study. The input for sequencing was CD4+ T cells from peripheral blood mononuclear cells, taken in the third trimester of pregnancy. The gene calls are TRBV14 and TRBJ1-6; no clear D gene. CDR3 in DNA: TGTGCCAGCAGCCCCCGACTCTATTCACCCCTCCACTTT. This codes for CASSPRLYSPLHF.